The entry below describes one TCR beta chain. The entry originates in a study of blood T cell repertoires in COVID-19. The wider study: Italy, Spain and the United States were the sources of the convalescent and acute COVID-19 samples. PBMCs, B-cell-depleted T cells, or T cells provided the cDNA or gDNA that made up the material.

CDR1 and CDR2 (germline): SEHNR, FQNEAQ (reference sequence). There are 11 residues in the CDR3. V dropped 7 bases and J dropped 8 bases, with 9 bases sitting between them. Authors' processing steps: Amplification of reference gene primers provided the estimated nucleated cell counts. Sequencing was performed with immunoSEQ multiplex PCR; in TCRdb, only in-frame clones are kept and a portion is missing. V, J and clone size are those of that table, while D and trimming were read from the DNA. The data contain about 220,000 clones, less than 90% of them singletons. The sample consisted of peripheral blood. The source of this sequence is a man aged 40-49 years with active or convalescent COVID-19. V usage is TRBV7-9 and J usage is TRBJ2-1; TRBD2 might be the D (5 bases). The CDR3, as DNA: TGTGCCAGCACCCCAGCGGATGAGCAGTTCTTC. This translates into CASTPADEQFF. Full variable domain (remainder filled in from reference TRBV7-9 and TRBJ2-1): DTGVSQNPRHKITKRGQNVTFRCDPISEHNRLYWYRQTLGQGPEFLTYFQNEAQLEKSRLLSDRFSAERPKGSFSTLEIQRTEQGDSAMYLCASTPADEQFFGPGTRLTVL.